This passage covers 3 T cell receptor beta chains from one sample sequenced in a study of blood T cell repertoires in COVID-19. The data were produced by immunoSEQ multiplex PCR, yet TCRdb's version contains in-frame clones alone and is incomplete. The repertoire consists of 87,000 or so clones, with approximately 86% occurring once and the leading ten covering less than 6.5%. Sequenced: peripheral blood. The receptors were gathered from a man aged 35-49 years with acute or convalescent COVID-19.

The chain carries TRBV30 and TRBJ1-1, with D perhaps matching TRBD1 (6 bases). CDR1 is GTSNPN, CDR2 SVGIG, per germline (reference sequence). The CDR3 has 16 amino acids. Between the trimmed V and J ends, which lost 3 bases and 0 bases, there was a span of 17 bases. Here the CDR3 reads CAWRGGGGILNTEAFF. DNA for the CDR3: TGTGCCTGGAGAGGAGGGGGGGGGATACTGAACACTGAAGCTTTCTTT.

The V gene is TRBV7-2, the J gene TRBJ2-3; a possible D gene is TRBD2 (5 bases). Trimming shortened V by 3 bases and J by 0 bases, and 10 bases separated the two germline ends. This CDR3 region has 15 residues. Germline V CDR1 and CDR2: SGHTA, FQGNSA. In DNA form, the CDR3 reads TGTGCCAGCAGCTTCGGAGGCAGGAGCACAGATACGCAGTATTTT. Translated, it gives CASSFGGRSTDTQYF.

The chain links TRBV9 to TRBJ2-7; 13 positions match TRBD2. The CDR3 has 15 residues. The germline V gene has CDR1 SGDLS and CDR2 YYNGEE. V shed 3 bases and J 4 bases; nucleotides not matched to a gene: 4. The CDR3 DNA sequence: TGTGCCAGCAGCGCTACTAGCGGGGGGGCGTACGAGCAGTACTTC. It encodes CASSATSGGAYEQYF.